This T cell receptor (beta chain) was retrieved from a study of Ad26.COV2.S vaccination and SARS-CoV-2 variants listed by TCRdb under 2021. Looking at the study overall: Donors in the vaccine arm were drawn from COV1001, a multicentre, randomized, double-blind, placebo-controlled phase I-IIa trial testing Ad26.COV2.S in healthy adults. Ad26.COV2.S was administered intramuscularly at a dose of 5x10^10 or 1x10^11 viral particles, either as one shot or as two shots given 56 days apart. Sequencing of the TCRbeta repertoire served to evaluate the specificity and breadth of SARS-CoV-2-reactive T cell receptors following Ad26.COV2.S vaccination. A total of 32 samples were included in the TCR-sequenced set, comprising roughly 19 Ad26.COV2.S vaccine recipients, 5 placebo recipients and 8 SARS-CoV-2 convalescent individuals. Trial participants were randomized into five groups of five, in which low-dose or high-dose Ad26.COV2.S was given once or twice, or placebo was given on both occasions. Investigators remained blinded to trial group allocation during experiments and outcome assessment.

What the treatment or condition label conveys for this sample: 19 received Ad26.COV2.S at low or high dose, single or two shots; 5 received placebo; per-sample allocation not given. Repertoires of vaccine and placebo recipients were sequenced from samples taken on day 63 after the first injection. Between 29 July and 7 August 2020, Cohort 1b enrolled about two dozen adults aged 18-55 years at one site in Boston, USA. Ad26.COV2.S was a replication-incompetent adenovirus type 26 vector expressing a prefusion-stabilized SARS-CoV-2 spike protein from the original Wuhan strain. Trimming leaves V shorter by 6 bases and J shorter by 7 bases, with the junction holding 6 bases beyond the gene matches. The CDR3 runs 14 residues from the cysteine to the phenylalanine. Just CDR3 DNA is preserved here, 42 bases in frame from base 1. Reading the germline V gene gives CDR1 MDHEN and CDR2 SYDVKM. On this clone itself: It has no known antigen specificity. Base-call qualities are not available, and no considerably larger clone is one nucleotide away.

TCRbeta CDR3 regions were sequenced with the immunoSEQ Assay. After extraction, genomic DNA underwent amplification by bias-controlled multiplex PCR, followed by high-throughput sequencing. The study's own analysis went as follows. Collapsing and filtering of sequences were performed to quantify the absolute abundance of each unique TCRbeta CDR3 region. T cell fraction was estimated by normalizing TCRbeta template counts to usable DNA, which was measured by amplifying reference genes present in all nucleated cells. Repertoire TCRs were annotated as SARS-CoV-2-specific by exact matching of V gene, CDR3 amino acid sequence and J gene to a known reactive TCR set. The reference SARS-CoV-2 TCR set came from MIRA and was filtered for enrichment in COVID-19-positive ImmuneCODE repertoires, removing public or cross-reactive TCRs. Using the MIRA antigens, annotated TCRs were further analysed by specific ORF or by position within an ORF. Breadth was defined as annotated unique rearrangements over total unique productive rearrangements; depth was the summed frequency of those rearrangements. Two-sided Wilcoxon rank-sum tests were applied when comparing TCR breadth between groups. TCRdb took this table from immuneACCESS and kept in-frame rearrangements with V and J called. Such tables lack part of the clones; where checked against another copy, unresolved V genes explain under half of the gap, and the rest is unexplained. The D gene and trimming were derived from the DNA, and the V and J assignments and clone size from that table. Across this sample there are about 430,000 clones, with about 93% seen only once. Together, the top ten hold 10% to 15% of the sample.

Results and caveats for the whole study, not just this receptor: Spike-specific TCR breadth was higher in Ad26.COV2.S recipients than in placebo recipients (P = 0.0014). The authors noted that the TCR breadth and depth analyses may have underestimated total T cell responses. Vaccine and placebo recipients had similar non-spike TCR breadth, a finding consistent with the vaccine containing only spike. After vaccination, spike-specific CD8+ and CD4+ T cell responses were reported to show substantial breadth. Comparing responses between vaccine doses or regimens was not something the study was powered to do.

Sequences were derived from peripheral blood, sampled in a trial of Ad26.COV2.S vaccine versus placebo. This clonotype was obtained from a person aged 18-60 years who received the Ad26.COV2.S COVID-19 vaccine or a placebo. In this chain, TRBV28 is recombined with TRBJ1-4; 9 middle bases align to TRBD1. CDR3 protein: CASRQQGAVEKLFF. The bases are TGTGCCAGCAGGCAACAGGGGGCTGTTGAAAAACTGTTTTTT.